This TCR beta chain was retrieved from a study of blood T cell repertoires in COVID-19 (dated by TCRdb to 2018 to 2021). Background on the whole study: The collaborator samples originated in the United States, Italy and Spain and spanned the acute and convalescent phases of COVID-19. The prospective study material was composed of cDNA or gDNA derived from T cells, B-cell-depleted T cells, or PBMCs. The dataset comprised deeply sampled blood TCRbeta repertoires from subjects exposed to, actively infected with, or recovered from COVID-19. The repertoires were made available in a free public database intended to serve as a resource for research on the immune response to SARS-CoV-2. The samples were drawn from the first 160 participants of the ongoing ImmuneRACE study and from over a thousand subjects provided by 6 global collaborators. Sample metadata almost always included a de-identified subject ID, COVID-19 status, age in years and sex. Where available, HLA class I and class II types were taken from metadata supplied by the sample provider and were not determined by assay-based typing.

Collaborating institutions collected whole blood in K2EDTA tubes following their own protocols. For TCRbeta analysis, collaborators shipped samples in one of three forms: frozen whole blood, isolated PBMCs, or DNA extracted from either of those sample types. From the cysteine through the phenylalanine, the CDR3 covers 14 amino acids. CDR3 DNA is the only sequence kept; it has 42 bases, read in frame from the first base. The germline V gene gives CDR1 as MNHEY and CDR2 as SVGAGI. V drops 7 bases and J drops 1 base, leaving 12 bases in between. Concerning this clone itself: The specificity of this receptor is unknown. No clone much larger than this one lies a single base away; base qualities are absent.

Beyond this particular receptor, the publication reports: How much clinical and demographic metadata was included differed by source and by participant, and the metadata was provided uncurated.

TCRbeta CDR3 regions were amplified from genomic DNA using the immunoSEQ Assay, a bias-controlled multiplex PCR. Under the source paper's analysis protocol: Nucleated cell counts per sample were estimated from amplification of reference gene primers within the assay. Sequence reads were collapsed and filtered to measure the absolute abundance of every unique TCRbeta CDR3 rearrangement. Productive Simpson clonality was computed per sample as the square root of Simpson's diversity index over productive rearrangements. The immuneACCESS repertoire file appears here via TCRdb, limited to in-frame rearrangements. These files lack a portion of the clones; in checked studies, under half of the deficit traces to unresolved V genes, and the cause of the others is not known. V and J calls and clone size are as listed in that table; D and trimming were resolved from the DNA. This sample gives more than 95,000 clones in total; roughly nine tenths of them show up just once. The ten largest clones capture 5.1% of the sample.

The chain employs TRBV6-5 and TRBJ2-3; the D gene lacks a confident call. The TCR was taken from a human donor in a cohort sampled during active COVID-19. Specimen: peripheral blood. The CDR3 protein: CASIPFSGTDTQYF. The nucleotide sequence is TGTGCCAGCATCCCCTTCTCGGGCACAGATACGCAGTATTTT.